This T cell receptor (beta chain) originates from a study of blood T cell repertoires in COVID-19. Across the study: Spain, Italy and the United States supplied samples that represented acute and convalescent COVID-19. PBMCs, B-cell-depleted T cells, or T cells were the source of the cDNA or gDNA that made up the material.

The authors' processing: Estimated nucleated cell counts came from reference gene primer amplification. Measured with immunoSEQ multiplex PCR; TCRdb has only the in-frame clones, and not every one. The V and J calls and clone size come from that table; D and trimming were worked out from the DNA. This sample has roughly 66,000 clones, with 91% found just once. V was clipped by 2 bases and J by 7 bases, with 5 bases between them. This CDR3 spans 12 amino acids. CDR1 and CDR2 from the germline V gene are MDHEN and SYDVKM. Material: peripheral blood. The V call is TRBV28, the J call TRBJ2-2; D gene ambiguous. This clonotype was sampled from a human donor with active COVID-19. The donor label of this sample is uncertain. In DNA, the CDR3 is TGTGCCAGCAGTTTAATAATCGGGGAGCTGTTTTTT. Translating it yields CASSLIIGELFF.